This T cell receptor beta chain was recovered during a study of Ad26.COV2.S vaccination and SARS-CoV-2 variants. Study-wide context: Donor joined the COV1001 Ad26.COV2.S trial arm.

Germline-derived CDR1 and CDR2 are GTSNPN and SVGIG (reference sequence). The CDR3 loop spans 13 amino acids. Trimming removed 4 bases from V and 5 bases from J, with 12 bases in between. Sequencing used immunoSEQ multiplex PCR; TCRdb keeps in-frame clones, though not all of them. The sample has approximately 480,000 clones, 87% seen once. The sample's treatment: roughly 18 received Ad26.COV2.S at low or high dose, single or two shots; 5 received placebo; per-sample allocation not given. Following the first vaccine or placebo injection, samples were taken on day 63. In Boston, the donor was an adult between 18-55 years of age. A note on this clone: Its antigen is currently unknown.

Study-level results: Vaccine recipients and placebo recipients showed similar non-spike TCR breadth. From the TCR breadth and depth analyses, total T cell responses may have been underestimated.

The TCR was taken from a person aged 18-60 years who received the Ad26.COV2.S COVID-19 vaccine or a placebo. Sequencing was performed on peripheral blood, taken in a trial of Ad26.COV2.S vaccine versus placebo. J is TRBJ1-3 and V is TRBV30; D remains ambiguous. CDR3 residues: CAWNGFSRNTIYF. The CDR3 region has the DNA TGTGCCTGGAATGGCTTTTCGAGAAACACCATATATTTT.